The 17 T cell receptor beta chains below come from one sample, sequenced in a study of control samples from healthy donors and cancer patients. TCRdb's table, derived via immunoSEQ multiplex PCR, lists solely in-frame clones and lacks some. The table shows about 150,000 clones, with 93% occurring only once. The sequenced sample consisted of blood. The receptors were gathered from a man aged 45-60 years in good health.

In nucleotides, the CDR3 is TGTGCCAGCAGCTGGGGACAGGATAAGATGAACACTGAAGCTTTCTTT. Encoded protein: CASSWGQDKMNTEAFF. This rearrangement joins TRBV5-6 to TRBJ1-1; 8 nucleotides line up with TRBD1. The CDR3 extends over 16 amino acids. CDR1 is SGHDT and CDR2 is YYEEEE in the germline V gene. V lost 3 bases to trimming and J lost 0 bases; unmatched junction nucleotides: 7.

The chain links TRBV19 to TRBJ1-4; no clear D gene. The V gene's germline CDR1 is LNHDA and CDR2 SQIVND (reference sequence). The CDR3 spans 15 residues. V was shortened by 6 bases and J by 0 bases, with 11 bases between the two germline ends. The CDR3 region is CASSQQYTTNEKLFF. DNA for the CDR3: TGTGCCAGTAGCCAACAGTACACAACTAATGAAAAACTGTTTTTT.

A few counts support this clone. The J gene is TRBJ1-5, the V gene TRBV6-1; D call uncertain. CDR3 length equals 11 residues. Germline assignment: CDR1 MNHNS and CDR2 SASEGT. The V gene lost 2 bases and the J gene lost 7 bases, with 3 bases spanning the gap. The CDR3 DNA reads as TGTGCCAGCAGTGAACTACAGCCCCAGCATTTT. As protein: CASSELQPQHF.

This clone was recorded only once. V usage is TRBV3-1 (or the pseudogene TRBV3-2) and J usage is TRBJ1-5; 7 bases align to TRBD1. J was trimmed by 5 bases and V by 5 bases; bases with no gene match: 6. The length of the CDR3 is 14 residues. Germline CDR1 LGHDT, CDR2 YNNKEL (reference sequence). This chain's CDR3 is CASSSGTDYQPQHF. Here the CDR3 DNA reads TGTGCCAGCAGCTCCGGGACAGATTATCAGCCCCAGCATTTT.

The chain couples TRBV28 to TRBJ2-5, with a tentative D call TRBD2 (6 bases). Between the trimmed V and J ends, which lost 3 bases and 2 bases, there was a span of 7 bases. Germline values: CDR1 MDHEN, CDR2 SYDVKM. The CDR3 length is 13 residues. CDR3 loop: CASSFGGQETQYF. The CDR3 DNA reads as TGTGCCAGCAGTTTCGGGGGTCAAGAGACCCAGTACTTC.

This chain joins TRBV5-5 and TRBJ2-5; D is uncertain. The V and J ends lost 2 bases and 2 bases respectively, with 4 bases between them. This CDR3 contains 12 residues. Germline V gene sequence: CDR1 SGHKS, CDR2 YYEKEE (reference sequence). CDR3 DNA: TGTGCCAGCAGCTTAGATCAAGAGACCCAGTACTTC. This sequence encodes CASSLDQETQYF.

This sequence joins TRBV19 and TRBJ1-5; D is unclear. This CDR3 is 17 amino acids long. From germline, CDR1 is LNHDA and CDR2 SQIVND (reference sequence). Trimming removed 4 bases from V and 1 base from J, with 17 bases in between. This CDR3 reads CASSTRTMSSSNQPQHF. In DNA form, the CDR3 reads TGTGCCAGTAGTACTAGAACAATGAGTTCAAGCAATCAGCCCCAGCATTTT.

This clone has only one observation. This chain links TRBV30 with TRBJ2-7; 7 bases map to TRBD2. Trimming at V came to 1 base and at J to 0 bases, leaving 3 bases not matched to a gene. The germline gives CDR1 GTSNPN, CDR2 SVGIG (reference sequence). The CDR3 extends over 14 amino acids. The CDR3 nucleotides are TGTGCCTGGAGTGCCGAGCGGGACTCCTACGAGCAGTACTTC. Translation: CAWSAERDSYEQYF. Drawing the rest from reference TRBV30 and TRBJ2-7, the complete variable domain is SQTIHQWPATLVQPVGSPLSLECTVEGTSNPNLYWYRQAAGRGLQLLFYSVGIGQISSEVPQNLSASRPQDRQFILSSKKLLLSDSGFYLCAWSAERDSYEQYFGPGTRLTVT.

A few counts support this clone. The sample holds other DNA sequences that translate to the same CDR3. The chain has TRBV3-1 (or the pseudogene TRBV3-2) and TRBJ2-7; possibly TRBD1 for D (5 bases). V was shortened by 1 base and J by 9 bases, with 10 bases between the two germline ends. Germline V lookup: CDR1 LGHDT, CDR2 YNNKEL (reference sequence). This CDR3 is built from 12 residues. The CDR3 DNA reads as TGTGCCAGCAGCCAAGCAGGGTTAGGGCAGTACTTC. It specifies CASSQAGLGQYF.

The V call is TRBV27, the J call TRBJ2-3; TRBD2 might be the D (6 bases). The germline gives CDR1 MNHEY, CDR2 SMNVEV (reference sequence). The length of the CDR3 is 16 residues. Trimming took off 0 bases at V and 1 base at J, with 11 bases between the two ends. The CDR3 coding sequence is TGTGCCAGCAGTTTATCGATAGGGACTGGCACAGATACGCAGTATTTT. This sequence encodes CASSLSIGTGTDTQYF.

The chain uses TRBV6-4 and TRBJ1-2; D is unclear. V was clipped by 2 bases and J by 6 bases, with 10 bases between them. The germline V gene encodes CDR1 MRHNA and CDR2 SNTAGT. The CDR3 has 13 residues. Written as DNA, the CDR3 is TGTGCCAGCAGTGACGGGCAGTTCCATGGCTACACCTTC. Its translation: CASSDGQFHGYTF.

This rearrangement joins TRBV15 to TRBJ2-1, with D perhaps matching TRBD2 (6 bases). CDR1 is LNHNV and CDR2 is YYDKDF in the germline V gene (reference sequence). The CDR3 is 17 amino acids. V lost 0 bases and J 6 bases, leaving 18 bases between the germline ends. The CDR3 sequence is CATSRDSPSGSLNEQFF. The DNA of the CDR3 is TGTGCCACCAGCAGAGATTCCCCAAGCGGGTCCCTCAATGAGCAGTTCTTC. The whole variable domain, remainder taken from reference TRBV15 and TRBJ2-1, is DAMVIQNPRYQVTQFGKPVTLSCSQTLNHNVMYWYQQKSSQAPKLLFHYYDKDFNNEADTPDNFQSRRPNTSFCFLDIRSPGLGDTAMYLCATSRDSPSGSLNEQFFGPGTRLTVL.

This chain links TRBV7-8 with TRBJ2-2; D possibly matches TRBD1 or TRBD2 (5 bases each). The CDR3 runs 14 residues. Germline loops: CDR1 SGHVS, CDR2 FQNEAQ. V was cut by 5 bases and J by 5 bases, with 12 bases left in between. CDR3: CASSTGTTTGELFF. Here the CDR3 DNA reads TGTGCCAGCAGCACCGGGACCACAACCGGGGAGCTGTTTTTT.

This rearrangement joins TRBV2 to TRBJ1-2, with 11 bases aligning to TRBD1. The CDR3 spans 14 residues. The V gene's germline CDR1 is SNHLY and CDR2 FYNNEI. V gave up 6 bases and J gave up 4 bases; unmatched junction bases: 4. The CDR3 DNA is TGTGCCAGCAGGCGGACAGGGGGCGCCTATGGCTACACCTTC. This gives the protein CASRRTGGAYGYTF.

V gene TRBV7-8 combines with J gene TRBJ2-7, with 9 bases aligning to TRBD2. From germline, CDR1 is SGHVS and CDR2 FQNEAQ. The CDR3 is 16 residues long. The junction had 15 bases not matched to a gene; V was cut back by 5 bases and J by 7 bases. The chain's CDR3 is CASSPAGGRVPLEQYF. The CDR3 region has the DNA TGTGCCAGCAGCCCAGCAGGCGGGAGGGTGCCCTTGGAGCAGTACTTC.

The chain has TRBV11-3 and TRBJ1-2, with D tentatively TRBD1 (5 bases). Germline V gene sequence: CDR1 SGHNT, CDR2 YENEEA. This CDR3 is 13 amino acids long. Trimming took 3 bases from V and 4 from J, leaving 9 bases between them. In DNA form, the CDR3 reads TGTGCCAGCAGCTTCGACAGCTCCTATGGCTACACCTTC. This translates into CASSFDSSYGYTF.

The chain carries TRBV10-2 and TRBJ2-1; TRBD1 matches at 10 bases. Germline CDR1 is WSHSY and CDR2 is SAAADI. Losses at the gene ends were 6 bases for V and 2 bases for J; bases not matched to a gene: 13. The CDR3 has 18 residues. As DNA, the CDR3 is TGCGCCAGCAGCCAAATTGCCTCCGGGACAGGGGCCTACAATGAGCAGTTCTTC. This codes for CASSQIASGTGAYNEQFF.